A selection of T cell receptor beta chains follows, all from one sample in a study of blood T cell repertoires in COVID-19. Measured with immunoSEQ multiplex PCR; TCRdb has only the in-frame clones, and not every one. Here the sample spans roughly 98,000 clones, approximately 78% being singletons. The sequenced material came from peripheral blood. These receptors were taken from a human donor in a cohort sampled during active COVID-19. The CDR3 runs from the conserved cysteine through the conserved F or W. Fields, in order: J gene, clone size, D gene, V gene, CDR3 DNA, CDR3 protein. A D gene is named only where the DNA matches it firmly. Clone size, where shown, is once, few, many, or a class for clones that have expanded.

j_gene: TRBJ2-1
abundance: .
d_gene: TRBD2
v_gene: TRBV6-5
CDR3nt: TGTGCCAGCAGTTCCCTCGGGGGGGCCCGAGGGAGGGAGCAGTTCTTC
CDR3aa: CASSSLGGARGREQFF

j_gene: TRBJ1-3
abundance: .
d_gene: .
v_gene: TRBV5-1
CDR3nt: TGCGCCAGCAGCGGGCAGGGCGGCTCTGGAAACACCATATATTTT
CDR3aa: CASSGQGGSGNTIYF

j_gene: TRBJ2-1
abundance: once
d_gene: TRBD1
v_gene: TRBV20-1
CDR3nt: TGCAGTGCTAGTGACCCCGGGACAGCCCTAACCAATGAGCAGTTCTTC
CDR3aa: CSASDPGTALTNEQFF

j_gene: TRBJ1-5
abundance: .
d_gene: .
v_gene: TRBV19
CDR3nt: TGTGCCAGTAGTATAATGACAAAAGGTAGCAATCAGCCCCAGCATTTT
CDR3aa: CASSIMTKGSNQPQHF

j_gene: TRBJ1-2
abundance: .
d_gene: .
v_gene: TRBV28
CDR3nt: TGTGCCAGCAGTCTGATTGGCCCTCTGGTTGGCTACACCTTC
CDR3aa: CASSLIGPLVGYTF

j_gene: TRBJ2-5
abundance: .
d_gene: .
v_gene: TRBV6-5
CDR3nt: TGTGCCGTACAGGGATGGAGGCAAGAGACCCAGTACTTC
CDR3aa: CAVQGWRQETQYF

j_gene: TRBJ2-5
abundance: .
d_gene: .
v_gene: TRBV7-9
CDR3nt: TGTGCCAGCAGCGCCTACGAGACCCAGTACTTC
CDR3aa: CASSAYETQYF

j_gene: TRBJ1-5
abundance: .
d_gene: TRBD1
v_gene: TRBV18
CDR3nt: TGTGCCAGCTCACCCGGGACAGGGAATCAGCCCCAGCATTTT
CDR3aa: CASSPGTGNQPQHF

j_gene: TRBJ2-3
abundance: .
d_gene: TRBD1
v_gene: TRBV19
CDR3nt: TGTGCCAGTAGTATAAGTGACAGGGTGACAGATACGCAGTATTTT
CDR3aa: CASSISDRVTDTQYF

j_gene: TRBJ2-3
abundance: .
d_gene: .
v_gene: TRBV4-3
CDR3nt: TGCGCCAGCAGCCAGATCCGGGGGTCAGATACGCAGTATTTT
CDR3aa: CASSQIRGSDTQYF

j_gene: TRBJ2-2
abundance: once
d_gene: TRBD1
v_gene: TRBV7-6
CDR3nt: TGTGCCAGCAGGAGGGACAGGATGAACACCGGGGAGCTGTTTTTT
CDR3aa: CASRRDRMNTGELFF

j_gene: TRBJ2-2
abundance: .
d_gene: TRBD1
v_gene: TRBV18
CDR3nt: TGTGCCAGCTCCCAGGGGGCTGCGAACACCGGGGAGCTGTTTTTT
CDR3aa: CASSQGAANTGELFF

j_gene: TRBJ2-7
abundance: .
d_gene: TRBD2
v_gene: TRBV28
CDR3nt: TGTGCCAGCAGTTTAGGGACTAGCGGGGGGCCGTTTCACGAGCAGTACTTC
CDR3aa: CASSLGTSGGPFHEQYF

j_gene: TRBJ2-7
abundance: .
d_gene: TRBD1
v_gene: TRBV19
CDR3nt: TGTGCCAGTAGGCTTGGACAGGGTGTAGACGAGCAGTACTTC
CDR3aa: CASRLGQGVDEQYF

j_gene: TRBJ1-5
abundance: .
d_gene: .
v_gene: TRBV30
CDR3nt: TGTGCCTGGAGTTTGGGAGGGGGGAATCAGCCCCAGCATTTT
CDR3aa: CAWSLGGGNQPQHF

j_gene: TRBJ1-6
abundance: once
d_gene: .
v_gene: TRBV19
CDR3nt: TGTGCCAGTAGTTCTGATCCACGGGTATGGAATTCACCCCTCCACTTT
CDR3aa: CASSSDPRVWNSPLHF

j_gene: TRBJ1-5
abundance: .
d_gene: TRBD1
v_gene: TRBV24-1
CDR3nt: TGTGCCACCAGTGACCCGGGACAGGGGGCTCAGCCCCAGCATTTT
CDR3aa: CATSDPGQGAQPQHF

j_gene: TRBJ1-1
abundance: .
d_gene: .
v_gene: TRBV9
CDR3nt: TGTGCCAGCAGCGTAGATACGAGGAACACTGAAGCTTTCTTT
CDR3aa: CASSVDTRNTEAFF

j_gene: TRBJ2-2
abundance: .
d_gene: .
v_gene: TRBV21-1
CDR3nt: TGTGCCAGCAGCCCACATGTCGGAGGGCCAACCGGGGAGCTGTTTTTT
CDR3aa: CASSPHVGGPTGELFF

j_gene: TRBJ2-7
abundance: .
d_gene: .
v_gene: TRBV5-5
CDR3nt: TGTGCCAGCAGCTTGCAGGGAACCTCCTACGAGCAGTACTTC
CDR3aa: CASSLQGTSYEQYF

j_gene: TRBJ2-3
abundance: once
d_gene: TRBD2
v_gene: TRBV5-1
CDR3nt: TGCGCCAGCAGGTGGGGGAGGGCTAGCACAGATACGCAGTATTTT
CDR3aa: CASRWGRASTDTQYF

j_gene: TRBJ2-7
abundance: .
d_gene: .
v_gene: TRBV5-1
CDR3nt: TGCGCCAGCCGGGAAGCACTAGGGGAGCAGTACTTC
CDR3aa: CASREALGEQYF

j_gene: TRBJ2-3
abundance: .
d_gene: .
v_gene: TRBV4-1
CDR3nt: TGCGCCAGCAGCCAAGAAGGGACTTTAAGCACAGATACGCAGTATTTT
CDR3aa: CASSQEGTLSTDTQYF

j_gene: TRBJ2-3
abundance: .
d_gene: TRBD2
v_gene: TRBV7-9
CDR3nt: TGTGCCAGCAGCCCCCTCGGACTAGACGGCACAGATACGCAGTATTTT
CDR3aa: CASSPLGLDGTDTQYF

j_gene: TRBJ1-6
abundance: .
d_gene: .
v_gene: TRBV6-6
CDR3nt: TGTGCCAGCAGTCAGCGCGGAATACACTCCTATAATTCACCCCTCCACTTT
CDR3aa: CASSQRGIHSYNSPLHF

j_gene: TRBJ2-7
abundance: .
d_gene: .
v_gene: TRBV5-1
CDR3nt: TGCGCCAGCAGCGCACAGGGTTCGGTTTCCTACGAGCAGTACTTC
CDR3aa: CASSAQGSVSYEQYF

j_gene: TRBJ1-1
abundance: .
d_gene: .
v_gene: TRBV4-3
CDR3nt: TGCGCCAGCAGCCAGACTCCGGTGAACACTGAAGCTTTCTTT
CDR3aa: CASSQTPVNTEAFF

j_gene: TRBJ2-7
abundance: .
d_gene: TRBD1
v_gene: TRBV5-6
CDR3nt: TGTGCCAGCAGCTTGCTGGACAGGGCCGAGCAGTACTTC
CDR3aa: CASSLLDRAEQYF

j_gene: TRBJ2-2
abundance: .
d_gene: TRBD1
v_gene: TRBV5-1
CDR3nt: TGCGCCAGCAGCAGGACACCGGGACAGATTAACACCGGGGAGCTGTTTTTT
CDR3aa: CASSRTPGQINTGELFF

j_gene: TRBJ2-3
abundance: once
d_gene: TRBD2
v_gene: TRBV5-1
CDR3nt: TGCGCCAGCAGCTTGGGAACTAGCGGGGGGCCGACCACAGATACGCAGTATTTT
CDR3aa: CASSLGTSGGPTTDTQYF

j_gene: TRBJ2-7
abundance: .
d_gene: TRBD1
v_gene: TRBV6-5
CDR3nt: TGTGCCAGCAGTTACGACAGGGGGCGCTCCGAGCAGTACTTC
CDR3aa: CASSYDRGRSEQYF

j_gene: TRBJ2-6
abundance: .
d_gene: TRBD2
v_gene: TRBV6-5
CDR3nt: TGTGCCAGCAGCCTCGGGGGGGCTGGGGCCAACGTCCTGACTTTC
CDR3aa: CASSLGGAGANVLTF

j_gene: TRBJ2-3
abundance: many
d_gene: .
v_gene: TRBV19
CDR3nt: TGTGCCAGTAGTCCCCGTGCGGGAAGCGGCCTAGATACGCAGTATTTT
CDR3aa: CASSPRAGSGLDTQYF

j_gene: TRBJ1-3
abundance: .
d_gene: .
v_gene: TRBV5-1
CDR3nt: TGCGCCAGCAGCCGCGACAGCTCTGGAAACACCATATATTTT
CDR3aa: CASSRDSSGNTIYF

j_gene: TRBJ2-7
abundance: .
d_gene: TRBD1
v_gene: TRBV6-2/TRBV6-3
CDR3nt: TGTGCCAGCAGTTCCTCCGGGACAGGAACCTACGAGCAGTACTTC
CDR3aa: CASSSSGTGTYEQYF

j_gene: TRBJ2-7
abundance: many
d_gene: TRBD1
v_gene: TRBV6-6
CDR3nt: TGTGCCAGCAGTTCGACCGGGACAGGGGTTTCCGAGCAGTACTTC
CDR3aa: CASSSTGTGVSEQYF

j_gene: TRBJ1-4
abundance: .
d_gene: .
v_gene: TRBV7-2
CDR3nt: TGTGCCAGCAGCTTAATAGCTAATGAAAAACTGTTTTTT
CDR3aa: CASSLIANEKLFF

j_gene: TRBJ1-1
abundance: .
d_gene: TRBD1
v_gene: TRBV18
CDR3nt: TGTGCCAGCTCACCACTACAGGGGGGGAACACTGAAGCTTTCTTT
CDR3aa: CASSPLQGGNTEAFF

j_gene: TRBJ2-7
abundance: .
d_gene: .
v_gene: TRBV7-9
CDR3nt: TGTGCCAGCAGCCTCTCCTCCTACGAGCAGTACTTC
CDR3aa: CASSLSSYEQYF

j_gene: TRBJ1-6
abundance: .
d_gene: TRBD1
v_gene: TRBV30
CDR3nt: TGTGCCTGGAGTCCCCCGGACAGGGCTTTCTATAATTCACCCCTCCACTTT
CDR3aa: CAWSPPDRAFYNSPLHF

j_gene: TRBJ1-2
abundance: .
d_gene: TRBD1
v_gene: TRBV19
CDR3nt: TGTGCCAGTAGTACCGGGACAGGGGCCCCACCGTGGGGCTACACCTTC
CDR3aa: CASSTGTGAPPWGYTF

j_gene: TRBJ1-4
abundance: .
d_gene: TRBD1
v_gene: TRBV6-5
CDR3nt: TGTGCCAGCGGCTATCAGGGGGCGACTAATGAAAAACTGTTTTTT
CDR3aa: CASGYQGATNEKLFF

j_gene: TRBJ2-3
abundance: .
d_gene: TRBD2
v_gene: TRBV5-1
CDR3nt: TGCGCCAGCAGCCCGGGGGGGGGCCCCGGGGCAGATACGCAGTATTTT
CDR3aa: CASSPGGGPGADTQYF

j_gene: TRBJ1-5
abundance: .
d_gene: .
v_gene: TRBV15
CDR3nt: TGTGCCACCAGCGGAACAGGGCAGCCCCAGCATTTT
CDR3aa: CATSGTGQPQHF

j_gene: TRBJ2-1
abundance: .
d_gene: .
v_gene: TRBV7-9
CDR3nt: TGTGCCAGCAGCTTAGGTAAGACAGACGGAGCGCAGTTCTTC
CDR3aa: CASSLGKTDGAQFF

j_gene: TRBJ2-5
abundance: .
d_gene: TRBD2
v_gene: TRBV5-1
CDR3nt: TGCGCCAGCAGCCTGGGGATAGCGGGAGATGGGGAGACCCAGTACTTC
CDR3aa: CASSLGIAGDGETQYF

j_gene: TRBJ2-7
abundance: .
d_gene: .
v_gene: TRBV28
CDR3nt: TGTGCCAGCAGTTCCCCGGGACTCACATTAGAGCAGTACTTC
CDR3aa: CASSSPGLTLEQYF

j_gene: TRBJ2-7
abundance: once
d_gene: .
v_gene: TRBV21-1
CDR3nt: TGTGCCAGCAGCATGTCACTAGCGGGTCTCTCCTACGAGCAGTACTTC
CDR3aa: CASSMSLAGLSYEQYF

j_gene: TRBJ1-2
abundance: few
d_gene: .
v_gene: TRBV19
CDR3nt: TGTGCCAGTCGTTGGGACTTCGGCAACTATGGCTACACCTTC
CDR3aa: CASRWDFGNYGYTF